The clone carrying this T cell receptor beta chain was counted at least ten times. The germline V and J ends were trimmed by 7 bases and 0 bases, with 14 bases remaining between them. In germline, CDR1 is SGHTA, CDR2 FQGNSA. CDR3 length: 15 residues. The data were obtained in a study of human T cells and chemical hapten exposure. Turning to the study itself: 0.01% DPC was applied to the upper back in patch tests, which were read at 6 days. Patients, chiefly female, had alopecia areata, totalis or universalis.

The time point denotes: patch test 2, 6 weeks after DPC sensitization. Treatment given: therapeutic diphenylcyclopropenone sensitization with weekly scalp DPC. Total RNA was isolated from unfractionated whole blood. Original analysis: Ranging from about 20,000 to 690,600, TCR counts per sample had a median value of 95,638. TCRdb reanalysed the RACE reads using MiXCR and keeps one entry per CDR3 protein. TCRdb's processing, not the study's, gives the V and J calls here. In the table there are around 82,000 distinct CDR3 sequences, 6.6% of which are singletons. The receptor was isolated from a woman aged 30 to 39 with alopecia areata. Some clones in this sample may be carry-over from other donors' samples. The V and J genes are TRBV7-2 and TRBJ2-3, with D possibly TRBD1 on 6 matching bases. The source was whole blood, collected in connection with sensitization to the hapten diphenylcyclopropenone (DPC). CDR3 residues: CASTRGQGSTDTQYF. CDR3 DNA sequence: TGTGCCAGCACCCGAGGCCAGGGGAGCACAGATACGCAGTATTTT.